The present entry profiles one TCR beta chain with its context. What it binds is not known. Study-wide results and caveats: Tumor memory CD4+ T cell TCR gene usage was found to cluster with blood and lymph node memory CD4+ cells and with lymph node naive CD4+ cells. Tumor-infiltrating Treg TCR alpha and beta sequences overlapped most with tumor naive CD4+ T cells, then blood naive.

J gave up 8 bases and V 6 bases, and 18 bases lay outside the gene matches. The CDR3 is made up of 17 amino acids. Cells sorted as Tregs were CD4+, CD25+ and CD127-/low. After constant-region reverse-primer amplification, full-length variable regions underwent semi-nested PCR with Nested Universal Primer A. TCRdb processed the 5' RACE reads anew with MiXCR; each CDR3 protein has one entry. The sample lists 8,000 to 10,000 distinct CDR3 sequences, around 55% occurring once. The clonotype comes from a female donor with breast cancer. Sequenced material: Tregs sorted from a lymph node. The chain is built from TRBV12-3 or TRBV12-4 and TRBJ2-1; 8 nucleotides match TRBD2. The CDR3 DNA follows: TGTGCCAGCAGCTCACAAATCCTAGCGGGCCGGGGGGATGAGCAGTTCTTC. Translating gives CASSSQILAGRGDEQFF.